The sequence of this T cell receptor beta chain was determined in a study of OX40 agonist ivuxolimab in advanced cancers. About the study as a whole: The costimulatory receptor OX40 (CD134) was targeted by ivuxolimab, a fully human IgG2 agonistic monoclonal antibody. Intravenous ivuxolimab was administered to patients every 2 weeks at six dose levels: 0.01, 0.1, 0.3, 1.5, 3 and 10 mg/kg. Of the approximately 50 dose-escalation patients, hepatocellular carcinoma was present in about 19, melanoma in approximately 15, renal cell carcinoma in 9 and head and neck cancer in 9. In the dose-escalation cohort, 82.7% of patients were male, and the mean age was approximately 60 years, with a range of roughly 20 to 79. Prior anti-PD-1, anti-PD-L1 or anti-CTLA-4 therapy was permitted, and roughly two fifths of dose-escalation patients had received checkpoint inhibitors. Partial responses were achieved by three dose-escalation patients, of whom one had hepatocellular carcinoma and two had cutaneous melanoma. Peripheral TCRbeta sequencing aimed to test whether ivuxolimab altered TCR sequence diversity and caused clonal T-cell expansion. The paper reports the monotherapy dose-escalation portion (N = 52 patients) of the phase I ivuxolimab trial.

Overall study outcomes, separate from this receptor: After ivuxolimab, CD8+ T cells had more expanded clones than CD4+ T cells on average. The antigen specificity of the clonally expanded peripheral T cells was not determined. Low levels of normalized T-cell clonal expansion were also shown by some nonresponding patients. In the 0.1-3.0 mg/kg groups, partial responders had among the lowest normalized peripheral clonal expansion, particularly in CD8+ T cells. At doses from 0.1 to 3.0 mg/kg, clonal expansion was seen in both CD4+ and CD8+ blood T cells between baseline and week 6.

Turning to this clone: What this receptor recognizes is not known. No much larger clone exists at a distance of one base, and base qualities are not known.

For sequencing of the TCRbeta CDR3 region, genomic DNA was extracted from the sorted cells. The immunoSEQ Assay was used to sequence the TCRbeta CDR3 regions. The clones in this table, taken by TCRdb from immuneACCESS, are in-frame only. Not every clone is retained; where verified, under half of the shortfall comes from an unresolved V gene, and the cause of the rest is unknown. A total of about 37,000 clones appear in this sample, about 85% of them only once. About 2.4% of the sample belongs to the ten largest clones. The germline V end is reduced by 5 bases and the J end by 2 bases; junction bases left unmatched: 5. The CDR3 runs 15 residues from the cysteine to the phenylalanine. Just the 45-base CDR3 DNA is kept, in frame starting at base 1. The germline V gene yields SGHAT for CDR1 and FQNNGV for CDR2. The trial excluded patients who had a history of autoimmune disease or who were on systemic immunosuppression. Peripheral blood for TCR sequencing was collected from all dose cohorts at baseline, on cycle 4 day 1, and on cycle 7 day 1. Samples came from an open-label, multicenter, first-in-human phase I dose-escalation trial of ivuxolimab. The trial enrolled adults with locally advanced or metastatic head and neck squamous cell, hepatocellular, melanoma or renal cell carcinoma. Before TCR sequencing, CD4+ T cells and CD8+ T cells were sorted from peripheral blood as separate populations.

The sequence was obtained from an adult with an advanced solid tumor such as melanoma, head and neck, liver or kidney cancer. This sample comprised CD4+ or CD8+ T cells sorted from blood, obtained in a trial of the OX40 agonist ivuxolimab. The receptor chain draws on TRBV11-2 and TRBJ2-3, and 9 junction bases match TRBD1. In nucleotides, the sequence is TGTGCCAGCAGCCGCGACAGGGGGATCACAGATACGCAGTATTTT. Its translation reads: CASSRDRGITDTQYF.